These 22 T cell receptor beta chains were all obtained from the same sample, sequenced in a study of cytomegalovirus exposure and HLA in healthy donors. Primers included in the PCR were 60 Vbeta and 13 Jbeta primers. The table came from immunoSEQ multiplex PCR; TCRdb's copy has only in-frame clones and leaves some out. The sample includes tens of thousands of clones, 74% of them seen just once. The sequencing sample was made of PBMCs. The receptors originated from a woman in her thirties in good health and CMV-seropositive.

The chain is built from TRBV2 and TRBJ2-2; D unresolved. The CDR3 is 16 amino acids. Germline CDR1 and CDR2: SNHLY and FYNNEI. Trimming took 8 bases from V and 0 from J, leaving 16 bases between them. Written as DNA, the CDR3 is TGTGCCAGCTCCCTGGCCCACCCTTCGAACACCGGGGAGCTGTTTTTT. Protein product: CASSLAHPSNTGELFF.

Comment on this clone: The junction departs from germline at one end; a sequencing error may be responsible. V and J are TRBV27 and TRBJ2-1; TRBD2 matches 8 bases. This CDR3 comprises 13 residues. CDR1 and CDR2 (germline): MNHEY, SMNVEV (reference sequence). CDR3 bases: TGTGCCAGCAGACTCCTTAGCGGGATGGAGCGGTTCTTC. This sequence encodes CASRLLSGMERFF.

The CDR3 bases are TGTGCCAGCAGCCACCCGGGACATCCAAACACTGAAGCTTTCTTT. This translates into CASSHPGHPNTEAFF. V usage is TRBV14 and J usage is TRBJ1-1; tentative D call: TRBD1 (6 bases). CDR3 length: 15 residues. Germline values: CDR1 SGHDN, CDR2 FVKESK. V was cut by 3 bases and J by 2 bases, with 13 bases left in between.

This clone was seen once. CDR3 DNA sequence: TGTGCCAGCAGTGGGCAGGGGCTGGGCACCGGGGAGCTGTTTTTT. Translated: CASSGQGLGTGELFF. The chain combines TRBV2 with TRBJ2-2, with a weak D call TRBD1 (6 bases). The germline gives CDR1 SNHLY, CDR2 FYNNEI. With 4 bases removed from V and 4 bases from J, the gap between germline ends came to 13 bases. CDR3 length: 15 amino acids. The complete variable domain, with remaining parts taken from reference TRBV2 and TRBJ2-2, reads EPEVTQTPSHQVTQMGQEVILRCVPISNHLYFYWYRQILGQKVEFLVSFYNNEISEKSEIFDDQFSVERPDGSNFTLKIRSTKLEDSAMYFCASSGQGLGTGELFFGEGSRLTVL.

This chain joins TRBV9 and TRBJ1-1; D unresolved. From germline, CDR1 is SGDLS and CDR2 YYNGEE. This CDR3 contains 13 residues. V shed 0 bases and J shed 9 bases, with 12 bases lying between them. Here the CDR3 reads CASSVDSHGKAFF. The CDR3 DNA reads TGTGCCAGCAGCGTAGATAGCCATGGAAAAGCTTTCTTT. Drawing the rest from reference TRBV9 and TRBJ1-1, the complete variable domain is DSGVTQTPKHLITATGQRVTLRCSPRSGDLSVYWYQQSLDQGLQFLIQYYNGEERAKGNILERFSAQQFPDLHSELNLSSLELGDSALYFCASSVDSHGKAFFGQGTRLTVV.

V is TRBV25-1 and J is TRBJ2-2; 12 nucleotides match TRBD1. The CDR3 contains 15 residues. Losses at the gene ends were 4 bases for V and 13 bases for J; bases not matched to a gene: 10. Germline lookup yields CDR1 MGHDK and CDR2 SYGVNS. In nucleotides, the CDR3 is TGTGCCAGCAGTGTAGCCGGGACAGGGGGCCCCGGGCTGTTTTTT. The encoded protein is CASSVAGTGGPGLFF.

The CDR3 DNA follows: TGTGCCAGCTCACCACGGGCCGAGCAGTTCTTC. Translation: CASSPRAEQFF. V gene TRBV18 combines with J gene TRBJ2-1; D gene ambiguous. The ends were cut back, 1 base at V and 10 bases at J, with 5 bases in the middle. Germline lookup yields CDR1 KGHSH and CDR2 LQKENI. The CDR3 runs 11 residues.

This clone was counted a single time. The chain couples TRBV28 to TRBJ1-3; D is ambiguous. This CDR3 is built from 14 residues. Germline assignment: CDR1 MDHEN and CDR2 SYDVKM. Between the trimmed V and J ends, which lost 4 bases and 0 bases, there was a span of 7 bases. The CDR3 bases are TGTGCCAGCAGTTCCCCCCACTCTGGAAACACCATATATTTT. The encoded protein is CASSSPHSGNTIYF. The variable domain in full, completed from reference TRBV28 and TRBJ1-3, reads DVKVTQSSRYLVKRTGEKVFLECVQDMDHENMFWYRQDPGLGLRLIYFSYDVKMKEKGDIPEGYSVSREKKERFSLILESASTNQTSMYLCASSSPHSGNTIYFGEGSWLTVV.

The chain recombines TRBV19 with TRBJ1-1; TRBD1 matches 8 bases. The ends lost 4 bases at V and 7 bases at J; junction bases unmatched: 8. The germline V gene has CDR1 LNHDA and CDR2 SQIVND (reference sequence). There are 14 residues in the CDR3. CDR3 region: CASSSGTGSFEAFF. In DNA, the CDR3 is TGTGCCAGTAGTAGCGGGACAGGCTCTTTTGAAGCTTTCTTT.

This clone was counted a few times. The CDR3 DNA reads TGTGCCAGCAGCTCCTGGACAGGGGAAACTTTCTTT. Translation gives CASSSWTGETFF. This chain joins TRBV7-6 and TRBJ1-1; 9 bases line up with TRBD1. Germline V gene lookup returns CDR1 SGHVS and CDR2 FNYEAQ. The CDR3 spans 12 residues. V trimming: 4 bases; J trimming: 12 bases; junction bases outside the gene matches: 6.

V gene TRBV5-1 combines with J gene TRBJ1-2, with D possibly TRBD1 on 6 matching bases. CDR1 and CDR2 (germline): SGHRS, YFSETQ. This CDR3 region has 14 residues. V lost 4 bases and J 0 bases, leaving 10 bases between the germline ends. CDR3 DNA: TGCGCCAGCAGCCTCCGGACAGCTAACTATGGCTACACCTTC. This translates into CASSLRTANYGYTF.

This clone occurred a few times. V usage is TRBV4-3 and J usage is TRBJ1-1; maybe TRBD1 (5 bases). V lost 2 bases to trimming and J lost 1 base, with 14 bases between them. The CDR3 is made up of 16 amino acids. Germline CDR1 and CDR2: LGHNA and YSLEER. The CDR3 spells CASSQSGGVRNTEAFF. As DNA, the CDR3 is TGCGCCAGCAGCCAAAGTGGAGGGGTTCGGAACACTGAAGCTTTCTTT.

CDR3 sequence (DNA): TGTGCCAGCAGTCGCGGACTAGGCTACGAGCAGTACTTC. Its protein product is CASSRGLGYEQYF. The chain has TRBV6-5 and TRBJ2-7, with TRBD2 identical over 7 bases. CDR1 and CDR2 from the germline V gene are MNHEY and SVGAGI. This CDR3 is 13 amino acids long. Trimming took 5 bases from V and 3 from J; bases not matched to a gene: 4.

The chain recombines TRBV28 with TRBJ2-3, with 7 positions matching TRBD1. The V and J ends lost 6 bases and 2 bases, in that order; junction bases with no gene match: 11. This CDR3 is 16 amino acids long. The germline CDR1 and CDR2 sequences are MDHEN and SYDVKM. The CDR3 DNA reads TGTGCCAGCAGATCAGGACAGGTACAACACACAGATACGCAGTATTTT. It codes for CASRSGQVQHTDTQYF.

In DNA form, the CDR3 reads TGTGCCAGCAGTTCCGCCCGGACAGTCTACGAGCAGTACTTC. Its translation is CASSSARTVYEQYF. The rearrangement joins TRBV27 to TRBJ2-7; possibly TRBD1 for D (6 bases). Trimming cost V 4 bases and J 3 bases, with 13 bases left between them. This CDR3 contains 14 residues. The germline gives CDR1 MNHEY, CDR2 SMNVEV (reference sequence).

V gene TRBV6-6 combines with J gene TRBJ1-5; 9 bases map to TRBD1. Germline assignment: CDR1 MNHNY and CDR2 SVGAGI (reference sequence). With V trimmed by 2 bases and J by 5 bases, 1 base remained unmatched. CDR3 size: 14 residues. CDR3 nucleotide sequence: TGTGCCAGCAGTTACGACAGGGGGTATCAGCCCCAGCATTTT. Its translation is CASSYDRGYQPQHF.

This sequence joins TRBV9 and TRBJ1-5, with D maybe TRBD1 (5 bases). This CDR3 is built from 16 residues. V lost 4 bases, J lost 7 bases, and 21 bases lay in between. Germline V lookup: CDR1 SGDLS, CDR2 YYNGEE. The CDR3 loop reads CASSPGAGPAGQPQHF. CDR3 nucleotide sequence: TGTGCCAGCAGCCCCGGAGCAGGGCCGGCAGGCCAGCCCCAGCATTTT.

The chain combines TRBV5-5 with TRBJ1-2, with 8 bases matching TRBD1. V gave up 4 bases and J gave up 2 bases; unmatched junction bases: 4. Germline values: CDR1 SGHKS, CDR2 YYEKEE (reference sequence). The CDR3 runs 14 residues. The chain's CDR3 is CASSLQGANYGYTF. Here the CDR3 DNA reads TGTGCCAGCAGCCTCCAGGGGGCAAACTATGGCTACACCTTC.

The gene calls are TRBV5-1 and TRBJ1-2, with a weak D call TRBD1 (5 bases). The CDR3 has 13 amino acids. Between the trimmed V and J ends, which lost 4 bases and 3 bases, there was a span of 10 bases. CDR1 and CDR2 from the germline V gene are SGHRS and YFSETQ. The CDR3 protein is CASSLQEYYGYTF. As DNA, the CDR3 is TGCGCCAGCAGCCTACAGGAGTACTATGGCTACACCTTC. Looking up the rest from reference TRBV5-1 and TRBJ1-2 gives the full variable domain: KAGVTQTPRYLIKTRGQQVTLSCSPISGHRSVSWYQQTPGQGLQFLFEYFSETQRNKGNFPGRFSGRQFSNSRSEMNVSTLELGDSALYLCASSLQEYYGYTFGSGTRLTVV.

The V and J genes are TRBV18 and TRBJ1-1, with 7 bases identical to TRBD1. After removal of 4 bases from V and 5 bases from J, the junction contained 13 bases not matched to a gene. There are 16 residues in the CDR3. Germline CDR1 reads KGHSH; CDR2 reads LQKENI. The CDR3 reads CASSLPSTGIRTEAFF. The CDR3 region has the DNA TGTGCCAGCTCACTCCCCTCGACAGGGATCAGAACTGAAGCTTTCTTT.

This sequence joins TRBV11-2 and TRBJ2-7; maybe TRBD2 (6 bases). Germline CDR1 and CDR2: SGHAT and FQNNGV. Trimming took off 1 base at V and 12 bases at J, with 10 bases between the two ends. The CDR3 is made up of 11 amino acids. The CDR3 here is CASSLGTGRYF. CDR3 bases: TGTGCCAGCAGCTTAGGGACCGGGAGGTACTTC.

The gene calls are TRBV29-1 and TRBJ2-7, with TRBD1 identical over 7 bases. Germline V lookup: CDR1 SQVTM, CDR2 ANQGSEA. This CDR3 contains 13 residues. J gave up 6 bases and V 4 bases, and 9 bases lay outside the gene matches. For the CDR3, the DNA is TGCAGCGTTGCGTACAGGGGACGGGGCGAGCAGTACTTC. Protein product: CSVAYRGRGEQYF.